The 14 T cell receptor beta chains in this list originate from one sample, sequenced in a study of cytomegalovirus exposure and HLA in healthy donors. The study ran its PCR with 60 Vbeta and 13 Jbeta primers. Using immunoSEQ multiplex PCR, the repertoire was profiled, and TCRdb retains in-frame clones only, with some absent. Counted here are 95,000 to 100,000 clones, 75% occurring once; the ten biggest clones make up more than 9%. The sample was PBMCs. The receptors here all came from a man between 45 and 60 years old in good health and CMV-seronegative.

This clone was found a few times. The CDR3 protein is CASSVTAYSNQPQHF. In DNA form, the CDR3 reads TGTGCCAGCAGTGTGACAGCTTATAGCAATCAGCCCCAGCATTTT. The chain combines TRBV6-1 with TRBJ1-5, with D tentatively TRBD1 (5 bases). The germline gives CDR1 MNHNS, CDR2 SASEGT. The CDR3 covers 15 residues. V shed 4 bases and J shed 0 bases, with 10 bases lying between them.

The rearrangement joins TRBV27 to TRBJ2-4; possibly TRBD2 for D (6 bases). Germline V lookup: CDR1 MNHEY, CDR2 SMNVEV (reference sequence). This CDR3 comprises 13 residues. The V gene lost 4 bases and the J gene lost 9 bases, with 13 bases spanning the gap. The DNA of the CDR3 is TGTGCCAGCAGTTCGACTAGTAGGAGCATTCAGTACTTC. Translation gives CASSSTSRSIQYF.

The count of this clone is one. The J gene is TRBJ1-2, the V gene TRBV28; D is possibly TRBD1 (5 bases). Germline V lookup: CDR1 MDHEN, CDR2 SYDVKM. Trimming cost V 2 bases and J 4 bases, with 8 bases left between them. This CDR3 is built from 13 residues. CDR3: CASSLGHLYGYTF. The CDR3, as DNA: TGTGCCAGCAGTTTAGGACACCTCTATGGCTACACCTTC.

J is TRBJ2-3 and V is TRBV30; D is perhaps TRBD2 (7 bases). Germline assignment: CDR1 GTSNPN and CDR2 SVGIG (reference sequence). V gave up 2 bases and J gave up 0 bases, with 18 bases separating them. The CDR3 totals 17 residues. The CDR3, as DNA: TGTGCCTGGAGTAATTGGGGGCGAGCGGGGAGCACAGATACGCAGTATTTT. Encoded protein: CAWSNWGRAGSTDTQYF.

This sequence joins TRBV11-2 and TRBJ2-7, with D hard to call. Germline values: CDR1 SGHAT, CDR2 FQNNGV. The CDR3 is 13 amino acids. V was pared by 3 bases and J by 6 bases, with 12 bases between. For the CDR3, the DNA is TGTGCCAGCAGCTTTTTTTACTTAGCCGAGCAGTACTTC. Translated: CASSFFYLAEQYF. The full variable domain, completed using reference TRBV11-2 and TRBJ2-7, is EAGVAQSPRYKIIEKRQSVAFWCNPISGHATLYWYQQILGQGPKLLIQFQNNGVVDDSQLPKDRFSAERLKGVDSTLKIQPAKLEDSAVYLCASSFFYLAEQYFGPGTRLTVT.

This clone came up a few times. CDR3 DNA sequence: TGTGCCAGCTCACCAATTTTAGATGAGACCCAGTACTTC. As protein: CASSPILDETQYF. The chain is built from TRBV18 and TRBJ2-5; D not certain. Trimming took off 2 bases at V and 5 bases at J, with 9 bases between the two ends. CDR3 size: 13 residues. Germline V lookup: CDR1 KGHSH, CDR2 LQKENI.

V gene TRBV7-9 combines with J gene TRBJ1-1, with D possibly matching TRBD1 (5 bases). Germline loops: CDR1 SEHNR, CDR2 FQNEAQ (reference sequence). V was clipped by 5 bases and J by 6 bases, with 16 bases between them. The CDR3 contains 14 residues. CDR3: CASSANQGFAEAFF. CDR3 DNA sequence: TGTGCCAGCAGCGCAAACCAGGGATTCGCTGAAGCTTTCTTT. The full variable domain, rest sourced from reference TRBV7-9 and TRBJ1-1, is DTGVSQNPRHKITKRGQNVTFRCDPISEHNRLYWYRQTLGQGPEFLTYFQNEAQLEKSRLLSDRFSAERPKGSFSTLEIQRTEQGDSAMYLCASSANQGFAEAFFGQGTRLTVV.

This clone was observed a handful of times. The J gene is TRBJ2-7, the V gene TRBV6-5, with 8 bases that match TRBD1. After removal of 6 bases from V and 8 bases from J, the junction contained 15 bases not matched to a gene. Germline CDR1 reads MNHEY; CDR2 reads SVGAGI. The CDR3 is 15 residues long. This chain's CDR3 is CASSPDRGPATKQYF. The CDR3 DNA is TGTGCCAGCAGCCCCGACAGGGGACCCGCTACAAAGCAGTACTTC.

The chain joins TRBV30 to TRBJ1-2; TRBD1 aligns across 8 bases. Trimming took 2 bases from V and 8 from J; bases not matched to a gene: 7. The CDR3 has 13 residues. Germline V gives CDR1 GTSNPN, CDR2 SVGIG (reference sequence). This CDR3 reads CAWSLDRGIGYTF. As DNA, the CDR3 is TGTGCCTGGAGTCTAGACAGGGGTATCGGCTACACCTTC.

This chain links TRBV5-1 with TRBJ1-2, with D possibly TRBD1 on 6 matching bases. Germline CDR1 and CDR2: SGHRS and YFSETQ. The CDR3 runs to 16 residues. Trimming removed 4 bases at V and 3 bases at J, with 19 bases between. The CDR3 sequence: CASSRITGSLDYGYTF. Written as DNA, the CDR3 is TGCGCCAGCAGCCGAATAACAGGGTCTCTCGACTATGGCTACACCTTC.

This chain connects TRBV28 to TRBJ2-5; 7 bases map to TRBD2. CDR1 and CDR2 (germline): MDHEN, SYDVKM. V dropped 6 bases and J dropped 2; count of bases not matched to a gene: 6. The CDR3 runs to 14 residues. The CDR3 nucleotides are TGTGCCAGCAGCTTGGGGGGGAGGCAAGAGACCCAGTACTTC. Translating it yields CASSLGGRQETQYF.

The rearrangement uses TRBV6-1 and TRBJ2-5; unclear D gene. V was trimmed by 2 bases and J by 4 bases, leaving 11 bases between them. This CDR3 has 14 amino acids. Per germline, CDR1 MNHNS and CDR2 SASEGT. The CDR3 sequence is CASSERGDGETQYF. The CDR3 nucleotides read TGTGCCAGCAGTGAAAGAGGAGACGGAGAGACCCAGTACTTC.

The chain is built from TRBV19 and TRBJ1-5; D is ambiguous. This CDR3 contains 17 residues. From germline, CDR1 is LNHDA and CDR2 SQIVND (reference sequence). Trimming cost V 3 bases and J 2 bases, with 17 bases left between them. The CDR3 protein is CASSIRWSGSGNQPQHF. CDR3 bases: TGTGCCAGTAGTATTAGATGGAGCGGGAGCGGCAATCAGCCCCAGCATTTT.

The V and J genes are TRBV9 and TRBJ2-7, with 12 bases that match TRBD2. Trimming took 0 bases from V and 9 from J; bases not matched to a gene: 4. The germline V gene encodes CDR1 SGDLS and CDR2 YYNGEE. The CDR3 length is 14 residues. The chain's CDR3 is CASSVVPSGGVQYF. DNA of the CDR3: TGTGCCAGCAGCGTAGTCCCTAGCGGGGGGGTGCAGTACTTC.